Below, 22 T cell receptor beta chains from the same sample are listed, as sequenced in a study of cytomegalovirus exposure and HLA in healthy donors. The PCR employed 60 Vbeta primers together with 13 Jbeta primers. Some clones are missing from TCRdb's copy, which holds only in-frame ones; the method was immunoSEQ multiplex PCR. The sample comprises nearly 110,000 clones, more than 70% of which are singletons, and roughly 2.5% rests with the top ten. The source material was PBMCs. Receptors originate from a man aged 40-49 years in good health and CMV-seronegative.

This chain connects TRBV2 to TRBJ1-2; 7 bases match TRBD1. Per germline, CDR1 SNHLY and CDR2 FYNNEI. The junction had 13 bases not matched to a gene; V was cut back by 6 bases and J by 12 bases. This CDR3 is built from 13 residues. The CDR3 DNA is TGTGCCAGCAGGGGGGACAGCCAGGGAGAAGACACCTTC. Protein: CASRGDSQGEDTF.

The chain combines TRBV13 with TRBJ2-2; 9 nucleotides line up with TRBD1. The V segment lost 1 base and the J segment 5 bases; nucleotides outside the gene matches: 5. CDR3 size: 16 residues. Germline CDR1 reads PRHDT; CDR2 reads FYEKMQ (reference sequence). CDR3 loop: CASSLEVTGGTGELFF. In nucleotides, the CDR3 is TGTGCCAGCAGCTTAGAGGTGACAGGGGGAACCGGGGAGCTGTTTTTT.

The rearrangement joins TRBV7-2 to TRBJ1-1; D not resolved. The CDR3 sequence is 13 residues long. V was shortened by 8 bases and J by 1 base, with 11 bases between the two germline ends. Per the germline V gene, CDR1 is SGHTA and CDR2 is FQGNSA. The CDR3 nucleotides read TGTGCCAGCCGCCAGCAGGAGAACACTGAAGCTTTCTTT. Its translation is CASRQQENTEAFF. The variable domain in full, completed from reference TRBV7-2 and TRBJ1-1, reads GAGVSQSPSNKVTEKGKDVELRCDPISGHTALYWYRQSLGQGLEFLIYFQGNSAPDKSGLPSDRFSAERTGGSVSTLTIQRTQQEDSAVYLCASRQQENTEAFFGQGTRLTVV.

This chain links TRBV5-5 with TRBJ2-7; 9 nucleotides match TRBD1. Trimming removed 4 bases from V and 6 bases from J; junction bases left unmatched: 8. The CDR3 totals 14 residues. Germline V gene sequence: CDR1 SGHKS, CDR2 YYEKEE (reference sequence). The CDR3 DNA reads TGTGCCAGCAGCCTCGGGACAGGGCTGGGCGAGCAGTACTTC. Residues: CASSLGTGLGEQYF.

The chain is built from TRBV6-1 and TRBJ1-4; maybe TRBD1 (5 bases). The ends were cut back, 3 bases at V and 8 bases at J, with 13 bases in the middle. This CDR3 contains 14 residues. Germline assignment: CDR1 MNHNS and CDR2 SASEGT. As DNA, the CDR3 is TGTGCCAGCAGTGATAGGGGCGAAGGGGAAAAACTGTTTTTT. Protein: CASSDRGEGEKLFF.

This chain connects TRBV19 to TRBJ2-1; weak D call: TRBD1 (5 bases). The CDR3 runs 11 residues. V was pared by 6 bases and J by 10 bases, with 10 bases between. Germline values: CDR1 LNHDA, CDR2 SQIVND (reference sequence). The CDR3 nucleotides are TGTGCCAGTAGACTTTCAGGGGAGCAGTTCTTC. Its protein is CASRLSGEQFF.

The rearrangement links TRBV13 to TRBJ2-3; no definite D call. V lost 2 bases to trimming and J lost 5 bases, with 2 bases between them. The germline V gene has CDR1 PRHDT and CDR2 FYEKMQ (reference sequence). CDR3 length equals 11 residues. CDR3 residues: CASSLLDTQYF. The CDR3 DNA reads TGTGCCAGCAGCTTACTAGATACGCAGTATTTT.

The V and J genes are TRBV6-4 and TRBJ2-7, with 9 bases fitting TRBD2. Germline lookup yields CDR1 MRHNA and CDR2 SNTAGT. The V and J ends lost 11 bases and 4 bases, in that order; junction bases with no gene match: 12. This CDR3 has 14 residues. CDR3 in DNA: TGTGCCTCCAGTCGGGATAGCGGGGGTTACGAGCAGTACTTC. It is translated as CASSRDSGGYEQYF.

Comment on this clone: The junction and the germline gene differ at one end; a read error may be behind it. The V call is TRBV7-9, the J call TRBJ1-2, with D possibly matching TRBD1 (6 bases). Germline V gene data show CDR1 as SEHNR and CDR2 as FQNEAQ (reference sequence). The CDR3 has 12 residues. The DNA of the CDR3 is TGTGCCAGCAGCCCCGGCGGGGGGGGCTCCCTCTTC. It encodes CASSPGGGGSLF.

The V gene is TRBV6-1, the J gene TRBJ1-4; possibly TRBD1 for D (6 bases). The V and J ends lost 4 bases and 8 bases respectively, with 14 bases between them. The CDR3 contains 14 residues. Germline V gene data show CDR1 as MNHNS and CDR2 as SASEGT. CDR3 amino acids: CASSGGGATEKLFF. CDR3 DNA: TGTGCCAGCAGTGGCGGGGGGGCGACCGAAAAACTGTTTTTT.

Here the CDR3 DNA reads TGTGCCAGCGAGCGTTACAATGAGCAGTTCTTC. Translated: CASERYNEQFF. The V gene is TRBV7-9, the J gene TRBJ2-1, with D uncertain. This CDR3 has 11 residues. Trimming took 8 bases from V and 4 from J, leaving 6 bases between them. Germline values: CDR1 SEHNR, CDR2 FQNEAQ (reference sequence).

This chain uses TRBV5-4 with TRBJ1-1; maybe TRBD1 (6 bases). Germline V gene lookup returns CDR1 SGHNT and CDR2 YYREEE (reference sequence). Trimming removed 4 bases at V and 3 bases at J, with 13 bases between. The CDR3 consists of 14 residues. DNA for the CDR3: TGTGCCAGCAGCAGGGGGTCGGTTGACACTGAAGCTTTCTTT. Translation: CASSRGSVDTEAFF.

In the case of this clone: At one end the junction does not follow the germline gene, possibly because of a read error. The rearrangement uses TRBV4-2 and TRBJ2-3, with 10 bases that match TRBD2. The CDR3 is 15 residues long. Germline values: CDR1 LGHNA, CDR2 YNFKEQ. As DNA, the CDR3 is TGTGCCAGCAGCCAAGATTTGCTAAGGACTAGCGGAGTTCAATTT. Protein sequence: CASSQDLLRTSGVQF.

This clone has only a few counts. V gene TRBV11-3 combines with J gene TRBJ2-3; TRBD1 aligns across 11 bases. V was pared by 1 base and J by 7 bases, with 10 bases of the junction left unmatched. CDR3 length: 17 residues. Germline V CDR1 and CDR2: SGHNT, YENEEA. The CDR3 protein is CASSLGRTGGALNTQYF. In nucleotides, the CDR3 is TGTGCCAGCAGCTTAGGCCGGACAGGGGGCGCGTTAAATACGCAGTATTTT.

This chain joins TRBV5-1 and TRBJ2-3, with TRBD2 matching 7 bases. CDR3 length: 14 residues. Germline values: CDR1 SGHRS, CDR2 YFSETQ. Trimming at V came to 0 bases and at J to 5 bases, leaving 3 bases not matched to a gene. The CDR3 DNA reads as TGCGCCAGCAGCTTGGAAGCGGGGTTAGATACGCAGTATTTT. Its protein is CASSLEAGLDTQYF.

This rearrangement joins TRBV19 to TRBJ1-2, with no clear D. The V gene's germline CDR1 is LNHDA and CDR2 SQIVND (reference sequence). V was cut by 7 bases and J by 8 bases, with 20 bases left in between. The CDR3 loop spans 14 amino acids. The DNA for the CDR3 is TGTGCCAGTACCAACCCCGGGAGGCAAGGAGGCTACACCTTC. This encodes CASTNPGRQGGYTF.

The chain links TRBV19 to TRBJ1-5, with 8 positions matching TRBD1. CDR1 LNHDA and CDR2 SQIVND come from the germline V gene (reference sequence). Trimming took 5 bases from V and 5 from J; bases not matched to a gene: 5. The CDR3 consists of 14 residues. CDR3 residues: CASSSRGQDQPQHF. CDR3 DNA sequence: TGTGCCAGTAGTTCACGGGGACAGGATCAGCCCCAGCATTTT.

This chain joins TRBV5-1 and TRBJ2-3; 8 nucleotides align to TRBD2. Germline lookup yields CDR1 SGHRS and CDR2 YFSETQ. The CDR3 covers 16 residues. V was clipped by 0 bases and J by 2 bases; unmatched bases: 5. In nucleotides, the CDR3 is TGCGCCAGCAGCTTGGGTAGCGGGGTCTCCACAGATACGCAGTATTTT. It is translated as CASSLGSGVSTDTQYF.

This rearrangement joins TRBV9 to TRBJ2-1; D possibly corresponds to TRBD2 (7 bases). Germline V lookup: CDR1 SGDLS, CDR2 YYNGEE. This CDR3 region has 16 residues. Trimming took 4 bases from V and 0 from J, leaving 14 bases between them. CDR3 nucleotides: TGTGCCAGCAGCCCCAGGGGCGGGGGCTCCTACAATGAGCAGTTCTTC. It encodes CASSPRGGGSYNEQFF.

V gene TRBV5-4 combines with J gene TRBJ2-7; 8 positions agree with TRBD1. The CDR3 has 14 amino acids. Per the germline V gene, CDR1 is SGHNT and CDR2 is YYREEE (reference sequence). J gave up 5 bases and V 0 bases, and 4 bases lay outside the gene matches. The CDR3 nucleotides are TGTGCCAGCAGCTTGGGGACAGGGAGCCACGAGCAGTACTTC. Amino acid sequence: CASSLGTGSHEQYF.

Comments on this clone: Germline and junction disagree at one end, which may indicate a read error. V and J are TRBV4-1 and TRBJ1-1; D remains unclear. The CDR3 has 15 residues. From germline, CDR1 is MGHRA and CDR2 YSYEKL. The CDR3 DNA follows: TGCGCCAGCAGCCAAGACGACGCCACATACACTGAAGCGTTCTTT. Encoded protein: CASSQDDATYTEAFF.

The gene calls are TRBV18 and TRBJ2-7; D remains unclear. V was pared by 2 bases and J by 3 bases, with 11 bases between. The CDR3 sequence is 14 residues long. Germline V gene lookup returns CDR1 KGHSH and CDR2 LQKENI. CDR3: CASSPVSAGYEQYF. The DNA for the CDR3 is TGTGCCAGCTCACCAGTTTCGGCAGGCTACGAGCAGTACTTC.